This is a list of T cell receptor beta chains from one sample in a study of T cell responses to AZD1222 COVID-19 vaccine. Using immunoSEQ multiplex PCR, the repertoire was profiled, and TCRdb retains in-frame clones only, with some absent. The data hold 150,000 to 200,000 clones, with around 90% observed a single time. The sample consisted of peripheral blood, taken 28 days after the second AZD1222 dose. The source is an adult who received the AZD1222 COVID-19 vaccine. Each CDR3 is given with its conserved first and last residue. Each record gives: clone size, D gene, V gene, J gene, CDR3 DNA, CDR3 protein. The D gene is left open where the match is weak. Size is stated for part of the rows, as once, few or many counts, or as a class when the clone is expanded.

once	-	TRBV5-4	TRBJ1-2	TGTGCCAGCAGCTTGTCCCTTATAGCTAACTATGGCTACACCTTC	CASSLSLIANYGYTF
once	-	TRBV7-9	TRBJ1-1	TGTGCCAGCAGCTTAAGCAGGGACACTGAAGCTTTCTTT	CASSLSRDTEAFF
-	-	TRBV10-1	TRBJ2-5	TGCGCCAGCAGTGAATCGGGGTGGGGGACCCAGTACTTC	CASSESGWGTQYF
-	-	TRBV5-5	TRBJ1-4	TGTGCCAGCAGCCCAGACGGGTCTTTTGAAAAACTGTTTTTT	CASSPDGSFEKLFF
few	-	TRBV25-1	TRBJ1-1	TGTGCCAGCAGTGAGTACCAGGAGGGCACTGAAGCTTTCTTT	CASSEYQEGTEAFF
-	TRBD2	TRBV18	TRBJ2-5	TGTGCCAGCTCATCCGGGGGGGCCGTTGAGACCCAGTACTTC	CASSSGGAVETQYF
few	-	TRBV27	TRBJ2-7	TGTGCCAGCAGTTTGATGGGGGCTCACGAGCAGTACTTC	CASSLMGAHEQYF
-	TRBD2	TRBV9	TRBJ2-1	TGTGCCAGCAGCCCCCTAGGACTAGCGGGGGGTAATGAGCAGTTCTTC	CASSPLGLAGGNEQFF
-	-	TRBV5-1	TRBJ1-1	TGCGCCAGCAGCTCGGCGGGGGGCCTGAACACTGAAGCTTTCTTT	CASSSAGGLNTEAFF
-	-	TRBV2	TRBJ1-4	TGTGCCAGCAGGGAGGGACGGGTGAATGAAAAACTGTTTTTT	CASREGRVNEKLFF
-	TRBD2	TRBV6-2/TRBV6-3	TRBJ2-3	TGTGCCAGCAGTTCTTACGTAGCGGGGGGGCCGGCAGATACGCAGTATTTT	CASSSYVAGGPADTQYF
-	TRBD1	TRBV19	TRBJ1-2	TGTGCCAGTAGAACCGGGACAGGGGACTATGGCTACACCTTC	CASRTGTGDYGYTF
-	-	TRBV6-5	TRBJ2-2	TGTGCCAGCAGTTTACAGGGTCCAGACACCGGGGAGCTGTTTTTT	CASSLQGPDTGELFF
-	TRBD2	TRBV9	TRBJ2-1	TGTGCCAGCAGCGTAGCTGGGACTAGCCTCACTGAGCAGTTCTTC	CASSVAGTSLTEQFF
-	-	TRBV6-5	TRBJ1-4	TGTGCCAGCCGAACGGGGGGCGGGGAAAAACTGTTTTTT	CASRTGGGEKLFF
-	-	TRBV2	TRBJ1-1	TGTGCCAGCAGTGGACACTTCAGGGGAGAGTTTACGAACACTGAAGCTTTCTTT	CASSGHFRGEFTNTEAFF
-	-	TRBV28	TRBJ1-2	TGTGCCAGCACCTCCCCGTCTGGGGTATATGGCTACACCTTC	CASTSPSGVYGYTF
-	-	TRBV10-3	TRBJ2-3	TGTGCCATCAGTGAGTCGAAACAGGTAGTTGCAGATACGCAGTATTTT	CAISESKQVVADTQYF
-	-	TRBV6-4	TRBJ1-1	TGTGCCAGCAGTGACCCCCGGGACCCATCAAGAGCTTTCTTT	CASSDPRDPSRAFF
-	-	TRBV29-1	TRBJ1-4	TGCAGCGTCCGCAGGGCGACTAATGAAAAACTGTTTTTT	CSVRRATNEKLFF
-	-	TRBV19	TRBJ1-5	TGTGCCAGTAGTACACAGGGCTTGGGCAATCAGCCCCAGCATTTT	CASSTQGLGNQPQHF
-	-	TRBV9	TRBJ1-2	TGTGCCAGCACCGCTGGGGCAGCAGTCTCTTTTTATGGCTACACCTTC	CASTAGAAVSFYGYTF
-	TRBD1	TRBV5-1	TRBJ1-4	TGCGCCAGCAGCTTGGACAGGGGGAATGAAAAACTGTTTTTT	CASSLDRGNEKLFF
-	-	TRBV14	TRBJ1-1	TGTGCCAGCAGCCAAGTTGCGGAAGGTACTGAAGCTTTCTTT	CASSQVAEGTEAFF
-	-	TRBV19	TRBJ2-3	TGTGCCAGTAGTATGGAGCCCGAAGGGACGCAGTATTTT	CASSMEPEGTQYF
-	-	TRBV7-2	TRBJ1-2	TGTGCCAGCAGCTTTGGCGGGGGCAGTGGCTACACCTTC	CASSFGGGSGYTF
-	-	TRBV6-4	TRBJ2-1	TGTGCCAGCAGTGAAACAGCCGGCTCCTACAATGAGCAGTTCTTC	CASSETAGSYNEQFF
-	TRBD1	TRBV10-3	TRBJ1-1	TGTGCCATCAGTGAGTATCAGGGGGGCCACACTGAAGCTTTCTTT	CAISEYQGGHTEAFF
-	-	TRBV6-6	TRBJ1-2	TGTGCCAGCAGTTCTACCAGGAACTATGGCTACACCTTC	CASSSTRNYGYTF
-	TRBD1	TRBV20-1	TRBJ1-6	TGCAGTGCTGCGGACAGGGTACCCCTCCACTTT	CSAADRVPLHF
-	TRBD1	TRBV27	TRBJ1-3	TGTGCCAGCAGTTCATATGGGGGGACAGGGGGTAGAGTGGATGGAAACACCATATATTTT	CASSSYGGTGGRVDGNTIYF
-	TRBD2	TRBV5-5	TRBJ2-3	TGTGCCAGCAGCCTACGACTAGCCAGCACAGATACGCAGTATTTT	CASSLRLASTDTQYF
-	-	TRBV5-1	TRBJ2-1	TGCGCCAGCAGCTTGTTTAACTACAATGAGCAGTTCTTC	CASSLFNYNEQFF
-	TRBD2	TRBV30	TRBJ2-2	TGTGCCCGCGGGGGGGCTGGCACCGGGGAGCTGTTTTTT	CARGGAGTGELFF
-	-	TRBV7-8	TRBJ1-5	TGTGCCAGCAGCTCCGCGGGGCACAATCAGCCCCAGCATTTT	CASSSAGHNQPQHF